This paragraph covers one T cell receptor (beta chain) sequence. As yet, its antigen is unknown. The data originate from a study of CD8 T cells in ankylosing spondylitis. Study-wide findings and caveats: What seemed typical of ankylosing spondylitis blood was a TCR beta motif built from about eight highly homologous variants.

V dropped 2 bases and J dropped 2; count of bases not matched to a gene: 5. Germline V CDR1 and CDR2: ENHRY, SYGVKD. The CDR3 extends over 15 amino acids. Each CDR3 protein gets one entry after TCRdb re-called the 5' RACE reads with MiXCR. The sample consists of hundreds of thousands of distinct CDR3 sequences, about an eighth of them appearing once. The J gene is TRBJ2-5, the V gene TRBV10-3; 7 positions agree with TRBD1. Input material: blood, either unsorted or a sorted T cell fraction (not recorded which). This sequence was found in a male donor with ankylosing spondylitis. The CDR3: CAISEPRTGQETQYF. Here the CDR3 DNA reads TGTGCCATCAGTGAGCCGAGGACAGGACAAGAGACCCAGTACTTC.